The following is a TCR beta chain sequence with its context. With 5 bases clipped from V and 0 bases from J, the junction kept 5 bases outside the gene matches. Germline CDR1 is MDHEN and CDR2 is SYDVKM. There are 15 residues in the CDR3. In the original analysis: Amplifying reference gene primers gave estimates of nucleated cell counts. Sequencing used immunoSEQ multiplex PCR; TCRdb keeps in-frame clones, though not all of them. V, J and clone size are taken as reported in that table, and D and trimming were inferred from the DNA itself. The sample holds about 250,000 clones, roughly 84% seen once. Patients at the Seattle site were enrolled during active infection and followed longitudinally. This entry is derived from a study of blood T cell repertoires in COVID-19. Study overall: COVID-19 samples, acute and convalescent, were from the United States, Italy and Spain.

The gene calls are TRBV28 and TRBJ2-3; 7 bases line up with TRBD2. The sequencing sample was made of peripheral blood. This clonotype was obtained from a person aged 70 to 85 with COVID-19, enrolled during active disease. CDR3 loop: CASSTHSGSTDTQYF. CDR3 bases: TGTGCCAGCAGTACCCATAGCGGGAGCACAGATACGCAGTATTTT.